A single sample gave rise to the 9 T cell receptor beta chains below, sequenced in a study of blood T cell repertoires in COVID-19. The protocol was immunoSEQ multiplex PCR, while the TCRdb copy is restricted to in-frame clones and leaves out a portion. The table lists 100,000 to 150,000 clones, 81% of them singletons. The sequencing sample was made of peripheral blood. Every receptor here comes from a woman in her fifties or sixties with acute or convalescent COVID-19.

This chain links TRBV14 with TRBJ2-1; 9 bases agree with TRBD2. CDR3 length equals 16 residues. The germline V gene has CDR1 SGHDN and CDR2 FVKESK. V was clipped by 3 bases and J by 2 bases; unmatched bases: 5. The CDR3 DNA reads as TGTGCCAGCAGCCATTACTGGACTAGCGCCTACAATGAGCAGTTCTTC. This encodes CASSHYWTSAYNEQFF.

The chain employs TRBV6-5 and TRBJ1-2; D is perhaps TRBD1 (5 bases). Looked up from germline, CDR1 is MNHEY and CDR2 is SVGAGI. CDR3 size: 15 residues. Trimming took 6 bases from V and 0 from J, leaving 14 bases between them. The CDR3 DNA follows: TGTGCCAGCAGGACCCTACCGGGGGCTAACTATGGCTACACCTTC. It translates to CASRTLPGANYGYTF.

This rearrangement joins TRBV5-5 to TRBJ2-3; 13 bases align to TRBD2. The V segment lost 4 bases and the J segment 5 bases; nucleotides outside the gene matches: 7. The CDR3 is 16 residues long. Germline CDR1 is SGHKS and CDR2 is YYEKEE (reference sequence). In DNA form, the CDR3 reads TGTGCCAGCAGCCGGGGACTAGCGGGGAGGGGAGATACGCAGTATTTT. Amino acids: CASSRGLAGRGDTQYF.

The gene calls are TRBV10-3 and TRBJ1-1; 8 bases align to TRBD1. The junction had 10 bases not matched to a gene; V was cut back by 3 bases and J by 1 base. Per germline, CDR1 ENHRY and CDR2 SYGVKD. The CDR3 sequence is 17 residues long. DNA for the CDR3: TGTGCCATCAGTGATAGACGGTATCAGGGGGCGAACACTGAAGCTTTCTTT. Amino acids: CAISDRRYQGANTEAFF.

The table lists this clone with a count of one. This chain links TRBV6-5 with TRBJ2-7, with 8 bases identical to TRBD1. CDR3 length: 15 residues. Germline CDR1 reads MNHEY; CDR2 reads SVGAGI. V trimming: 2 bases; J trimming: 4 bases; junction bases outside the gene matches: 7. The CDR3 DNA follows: TGTGCCAGCAGTTACCGGACAGGGCTTCAATACGAGCAGTACTTC. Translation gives CASSYRTGLQYEQYF.

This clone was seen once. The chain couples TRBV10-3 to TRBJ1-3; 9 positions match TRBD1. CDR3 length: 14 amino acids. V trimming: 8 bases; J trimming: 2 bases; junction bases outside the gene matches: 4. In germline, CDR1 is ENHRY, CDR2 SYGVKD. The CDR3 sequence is CAIGQGLTGNTIYF. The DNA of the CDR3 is TGTGCCATCGGACAGGGGCTTACTGGAAACACCATATATTTT.

As DNA, the CDR3 is TGTGCCAGTAGTATGGCTGGCAGCTCTGGAAACACCATATATTTT. Protein sequence: CASSMAGSSGNTIYF. The chain recombines TRBV19 with TRBJ1-3; D not certain. The CDR3 runs to 15 residues. Per the germline V gene, CDR1 is LNHDA and CDR2 is SQIVND (reference sequence). V lost 3 bases to trimming and J lost 0 bases, with 9 bases between them.

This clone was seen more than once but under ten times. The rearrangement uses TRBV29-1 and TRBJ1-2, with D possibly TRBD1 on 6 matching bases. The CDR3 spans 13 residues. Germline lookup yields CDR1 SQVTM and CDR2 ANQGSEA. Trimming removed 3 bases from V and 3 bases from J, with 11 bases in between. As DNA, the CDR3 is TGCAGCGTTGAGGGGGGGGCGGACTATGGCTACACCTTC. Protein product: CSVEGGADYGYTF.

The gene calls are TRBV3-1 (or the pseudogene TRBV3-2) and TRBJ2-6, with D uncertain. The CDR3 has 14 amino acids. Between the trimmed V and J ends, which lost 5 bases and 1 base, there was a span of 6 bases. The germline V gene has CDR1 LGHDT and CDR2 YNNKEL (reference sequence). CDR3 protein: CASSMRSGANVLTF. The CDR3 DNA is TGTGCCAGCAGCATGAGGTCTGGGGCCAACGTCCTGACTTTC.